This T cell receptor (beta chain) appears in the sequencing data of a study of OX40 agonist ivuxolimab in advanced cancers. As concerns this clone: Its antigen is not known.

The V gene's germline CDR1 is SGHNT and CDR2 YYREEE (reference sequence). Trimming took 3 bases from V and 5 from J; bases not matched to a gene: 11. This CDR3 contains 16 residues. Whole-study results and caveats: It was not determined which antigens were specifically recognized by the peripheral T cells that had undergone clonal expansion.

Repertoires were generated with immunoSEQ multiplex PCR, while TCRdb's copy carries only in-frame clones and drops some. The sample includes around 67,000 clones, 80% of them seen just once. The clonotype was recovered from an adult with an advanced solid tumor such as melanoma, head and neck, liver or kidney cancer. Sequencing used CD4+ or CD8+ T cells sorted from blood, obtained in a trial of the OX40 agonist ivuxolimab. The V call is TRBV5-4, the J call TRBJ2-1; 7 bases are shared with TRBD2. CDR3 sequence reads: CASSSARGLVDNEQFF. The CDR3 nucleotides are TGTGCCAGCAGCTCGGCCCGAGGACTAGTCGACAATGAGCAGTTCTTC.